The sequence of this TCR beta chain was determined in a study of read filtering for tumor transcriptome and immune sequencing. Study-wide background: IR-seq gave about 4 to 10.27 million TCR reads per sample; RNA-seq gave roughly 75 to 1,400. Findings of the study overall: Roughly 80% of IR-seq clonotypes had one read, totaling approximately 3.3% of reads; RNA-seq: about 74% and 41%. The sorted CD138-negative fraction was a mixed bone marrow immune population, not purified T cells.

At the time of active disease, bone marrow was collected from every patient. This library used around 400 ng RNA and molecular barcoded adaptors spanning alpha/delta and beta/gamma chains. MiXCR, run by TCRdb on the reads, gives a single entry per CDR3 protein. The repertoire includes tens of thousands of distinct CDR3 sequences, roughly a fifth of them detected once, and approximately 15% sits in the top ten. There are 17 residues in the CDR3. Germline lookup yields CDR1 SGHRS and CDR2 YFSETQ. Losses at the gene ends were 4 bases for V and 4 bases for J; bases not matched to a gene: 10. This clonotype has a count of ten or more. The antigen remains undetermined.

Sequencing was performed on a population of CD138-negative cells sorted from bone marrow. This sequence originates from a donor older than 35 with multiple myeloma. V is TRBV5-1 and J is TRBJ2-2, with 10 bases that match TRBD2. In DNA, the CDR3 is TGCGCCAGCAGCCTAACTCTAGCGGGAGAATTCACCGGGGAGCTGTTTTTT. This gives the protein CASSLTLAGEFTGELFF. Full variable domain (missing parts from reference TRBV5-1 and TRBJ2-2): KAGVTQTPRYLIKTRGQQVTLSCSPISGHRSVSWYQQTPGQGLQFLFEYFSETQRNKGNFPGRFSGRQFSNSRSEMNVSTLELGDSALYLCASSLTLAGEFTGELFFGEGSRLTVL.